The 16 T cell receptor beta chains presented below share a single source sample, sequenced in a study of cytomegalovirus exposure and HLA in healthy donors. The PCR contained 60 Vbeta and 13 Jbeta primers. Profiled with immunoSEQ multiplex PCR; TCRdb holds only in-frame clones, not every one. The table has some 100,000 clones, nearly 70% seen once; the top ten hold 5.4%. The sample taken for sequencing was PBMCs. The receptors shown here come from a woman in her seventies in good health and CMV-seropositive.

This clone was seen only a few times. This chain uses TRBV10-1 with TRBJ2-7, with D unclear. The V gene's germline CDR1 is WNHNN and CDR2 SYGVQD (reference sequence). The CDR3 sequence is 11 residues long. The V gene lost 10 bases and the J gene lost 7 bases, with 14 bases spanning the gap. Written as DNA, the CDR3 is TGCGCCAAGGCGTCGGGTCGGGAGCAGTACTTC. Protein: CAKASGREQYF.

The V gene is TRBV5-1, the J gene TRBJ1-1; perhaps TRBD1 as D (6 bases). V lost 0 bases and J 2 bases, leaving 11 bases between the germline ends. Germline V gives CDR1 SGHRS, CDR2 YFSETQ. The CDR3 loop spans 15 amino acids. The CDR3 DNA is TGCGCCAGCAGCTTGGTTAGTGGGGGCAACACTGAAGCTTTCTTT. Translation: CASSLVSGGNTEAFF.

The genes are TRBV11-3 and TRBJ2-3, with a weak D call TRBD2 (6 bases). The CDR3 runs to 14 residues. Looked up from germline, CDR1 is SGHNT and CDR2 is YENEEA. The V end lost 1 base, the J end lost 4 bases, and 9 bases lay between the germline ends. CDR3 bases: TGTGCCAGCAGCTTAGTTACGGGGGCAGATACGCAGTATTTT. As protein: CASSLVTGADTQYF. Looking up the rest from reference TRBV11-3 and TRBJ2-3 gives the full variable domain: EAGVVQSPRYKIIEKKQPVAFWCNPISGHNTLYWYLQNLGQGPELLIRYENEEAVDDSQLPKDRFSAERLKGVDSTLKIQPAELGDSAVYLCASSLVTGADTQYFGPGTRLTVL.

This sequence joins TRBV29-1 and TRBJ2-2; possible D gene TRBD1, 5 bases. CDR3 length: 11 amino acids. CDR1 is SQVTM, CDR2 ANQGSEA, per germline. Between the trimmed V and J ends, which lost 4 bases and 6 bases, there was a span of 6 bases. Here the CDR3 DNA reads TGCAGCGTTGGGGGCCCCGGGGAGCTGTTTTTT. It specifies CSVGGPGELFF.

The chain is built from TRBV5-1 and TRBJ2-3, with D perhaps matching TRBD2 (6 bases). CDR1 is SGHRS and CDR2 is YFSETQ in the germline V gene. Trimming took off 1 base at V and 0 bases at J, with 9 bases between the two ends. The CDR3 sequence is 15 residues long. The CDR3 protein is CASSLPGTSTDTQYF. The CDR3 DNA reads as TGCGCCAGCAGCTTGCCCGGGACTAGCACAGATACGCAGTATTTT.

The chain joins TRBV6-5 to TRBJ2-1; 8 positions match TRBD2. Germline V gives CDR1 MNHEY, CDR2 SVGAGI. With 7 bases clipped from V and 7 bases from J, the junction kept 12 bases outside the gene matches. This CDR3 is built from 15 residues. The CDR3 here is CASTPGGGHGNEQFF. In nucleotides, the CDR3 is TGTGCCAGCACTCCCGGGGGGGGGCACGGGAATGAGCAGTTCTTC.

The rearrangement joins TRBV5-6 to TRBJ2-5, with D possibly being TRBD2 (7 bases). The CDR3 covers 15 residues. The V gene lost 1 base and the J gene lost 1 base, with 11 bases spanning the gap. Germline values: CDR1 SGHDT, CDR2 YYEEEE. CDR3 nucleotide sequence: TGTGCCAGCAGCTTGTTGCGGGGGCCCCAAGAGACCCAGTACTTC. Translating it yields CASSLLRGPQETQYF.

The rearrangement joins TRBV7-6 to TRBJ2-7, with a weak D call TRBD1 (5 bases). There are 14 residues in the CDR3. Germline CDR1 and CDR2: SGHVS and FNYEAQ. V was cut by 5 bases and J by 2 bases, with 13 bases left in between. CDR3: CASSPDTIAYEQYF. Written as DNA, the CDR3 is TGTGCCAGCAGCCCGGACACGATAGCCTACGAGCAGTACTTC.

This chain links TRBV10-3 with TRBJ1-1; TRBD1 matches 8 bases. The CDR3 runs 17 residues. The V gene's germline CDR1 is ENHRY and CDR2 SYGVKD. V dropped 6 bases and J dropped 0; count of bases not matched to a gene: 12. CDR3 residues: CAIREPGQTGVNTEAFF. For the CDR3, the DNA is TGTGCCATCAGGGAACCAGGTCAGACAGGGGTGAACACTGAAGCTTTCTTT.

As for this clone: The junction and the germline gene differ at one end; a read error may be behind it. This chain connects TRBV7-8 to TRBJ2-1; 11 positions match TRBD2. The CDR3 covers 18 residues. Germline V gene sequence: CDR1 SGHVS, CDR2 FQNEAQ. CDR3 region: CASSLYLAGGTSNNEQFF. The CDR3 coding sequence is TGTGCCAGCAGCTTATATCTAGCGGGGGGAACCTCCAACAATGAGCAGTTCTTC.

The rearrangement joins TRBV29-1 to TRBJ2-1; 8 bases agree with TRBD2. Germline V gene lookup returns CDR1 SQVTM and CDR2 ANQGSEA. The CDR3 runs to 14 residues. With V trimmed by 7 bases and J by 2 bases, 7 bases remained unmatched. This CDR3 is CSGRLARAYNEQFF. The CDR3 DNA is TGCAGCGGGCGACTAGCGAGGGCCTACAATGAGCAGTTCTTC.

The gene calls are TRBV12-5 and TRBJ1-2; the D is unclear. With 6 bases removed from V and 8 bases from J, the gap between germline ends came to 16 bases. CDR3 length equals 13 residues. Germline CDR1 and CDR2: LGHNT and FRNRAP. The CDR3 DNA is TGTGCTAGTGGACCGGCGGGGTTCGGAGGCTACACCTTC. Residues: CASGPAGFGGYTF. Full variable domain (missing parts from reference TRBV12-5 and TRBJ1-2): DARVTQTPRHKVTEMGQEVTMRCQPILGHNTVFWYRQTMMQGLELLAYFRNRAPLDDSGMPKDRFSAEMPDATLATLKIQPSEPRDSAVYFCASGPAGFGGYTFGSGTRLTVV.

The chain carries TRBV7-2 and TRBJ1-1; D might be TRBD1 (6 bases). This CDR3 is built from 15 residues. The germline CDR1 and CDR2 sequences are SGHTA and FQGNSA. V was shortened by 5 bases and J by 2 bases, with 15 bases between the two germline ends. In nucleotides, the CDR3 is TGTGCCAGCAGCCCGAGACAGGCCTCTAACACTGAAGCTTTCTTT. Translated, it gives CASSPRQASNTEAFF.

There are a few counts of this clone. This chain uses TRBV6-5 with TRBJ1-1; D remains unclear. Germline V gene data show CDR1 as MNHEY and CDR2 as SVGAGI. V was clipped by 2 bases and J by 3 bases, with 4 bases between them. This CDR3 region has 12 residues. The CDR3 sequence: CASSYRDTEAFF. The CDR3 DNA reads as TGTGCCAGCAGTTACAGAGACACTGAAGCTTTCTTT.

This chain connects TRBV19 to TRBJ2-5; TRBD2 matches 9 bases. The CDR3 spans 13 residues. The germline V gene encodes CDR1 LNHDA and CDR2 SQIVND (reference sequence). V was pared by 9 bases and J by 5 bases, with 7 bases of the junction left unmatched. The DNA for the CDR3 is TGTGCCAGCCAGCGGGGGGTTGCTGAGACCCAGTACTTC. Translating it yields CASQRGVAETQYF.

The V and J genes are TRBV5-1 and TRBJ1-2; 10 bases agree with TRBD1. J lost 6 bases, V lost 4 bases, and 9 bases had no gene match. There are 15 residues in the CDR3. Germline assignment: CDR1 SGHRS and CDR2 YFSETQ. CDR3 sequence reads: CASSKSGTGADGYTF. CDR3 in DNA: TGCGCCAGCAGCAAGTCCGGGACAGGGGCGGATGGCTACACCTTC.